The 20 T cell receptor beta chains reported below all come from one sample, sequenced in a study of cytomegalovirus exposure and HLA in healthy donors. In the PCR, 60 Vbeta and 13 Jbeta primers were used. The protocol was immunoSEQ multiplex PCR, while the TCRdb copy is restricted to in-frame clones and leaves out a portion. The profile shows around 130,000 clones, 75% to 85% of them singletons. The source material was PBMCs. These receptors originate from a girl aged 2 to 10 in good health and CMV-seronegative.

This chain uses TRBV30 with TRBJ2-7; unclear D gene. The CDR3 totals 12 residues. Germline V gene sequence: CDR1 GTSNPN, CDR2 SVGIG (reference sequence). The germline V and J ends were trimmed by 4 bases and 4 bases, with 11 bases remaining between them. For the CDR3, the DNA is TGTGCCTGGATGGGCAGGCCGTACGAGCAGTACTTC. It specifies CAWMGRPYEQYF.

The CDR3 DNA follows: TGCGCCAGCAGCCAGGACGCTGAGGGGACAGGGTTCAACGAGCAGTACTTC. Translated: CASSQDAEGTGFNEQYF. This chain links TRBV4-1 with TRBJ2-7, with TRBD1 matching 9 bases. V was pared by 3 bases and J by 5 bases, with 14 bases of the junction left unmatched. Germline CDR1 and CDR2: MGHRA and YSYEKL. CDR3 length: 17 amino acids.

V and J are TRBV27 and TRBJ1-4, with D perhaps TRBD1 (6 bases). With 5 bases removed from V and 5 bases from J, the gap between germline ends came to 21 bases. The CDR3 sequence is 17 residues long. Germline CDR1 reads MNHEY; CDR2 reads SMNVEV (reference sequence). CDR3 in DNA: TGTGCCAGCAGTCCCTACTTTAGAGGGGGACGGAATGAAAAACTGTTTTTT. It yields the protein CASSPYFRGGRNEKLFF.

The J gene is TRBJ2-2, the V gene TRBV4-3; 11 bases fit TRBD1. Trimming at V came to 2 bases and at J to 0 bases, leaving 5 bases not matched to a gene. Germline assignment: CDR1 LGHNA and CDR2 YSLEER. The CDR3 loop spans 18 amino acids. This CDR3 is CASSQQPGQGANTGELFF. For the CDR3, the DNA is TGCGCCAGCAGCCAACAACCGGGACAGGGGGCGAACACCGGGGAGCTGTTTTTT.

V usage is TRBV28 and J usage is TRBJ2-7; no clear D. V shed 4 bases and J shed 1 base, with 14 bases lying between them. In germline, CDR1 is MDHEN, CDR2 SYDVKM. This CDR3 has 15 residues. The CDR3 protein is CASSSPPQRSYEQYF. In DNA, the CDR3 is TGTGCCAGCAGTTCGCCACCCCAGCGATCCTACGAGCAGTACTTC.

This clone was seen a few times. The chain uses TRBV9 and TRBJ2-1, with 8 bases fitting TRBD2. In germline, CDR1 is SGDLS, CDR2 YYNGEE. The CDR3 is made up of 14 amino acids. Trimming took 4 bases from V and 4 from J; bases not matched to a gene: 4. The CDR3 sequence: CASSTSGLYNEQFF. CDR3 nucleotides: TGTGCCAGCAGCACTAGCGGCCTTTACAATGAGCAGTTCTTC.

V and J are TRBV2 and TRBJ1-1, with D tentatively TRBD1 (5 bases). CDR3 length: 15 amino acids. Trimming removed 1 base at V and 2 bases at J, with 11 bases between. The germline gives CDR1 SNHLY, CDR2 FYNNEI. Here the CDR3 reads CASSEDGGGNTEAFF. The CDR3 nucleotides read TGTGCCAGCAGTGAAGATGGGGGGGGAAACACTGAAGCTTTCTTT.

This chain joins TRBV23-1 and TRBJ2-1; the match to TRBD1 covers 7 bases. TRBV23-1 is recorded as an ORF, its role being uncertain. CDR3 length equals 17 residues. With V trimmed by 2 bases and J by 0 bases, 7 bases remained unmatched. CDR3 sequence reads: CASSQSEGQSSYNEQFF. For the CDR3, the DNA is TGCGCCAGCAGTCAAAGTGAGGGACAGAGCTCCTACAATGAGCAGTTCTTC.

This clone was seen only once. V is TRBV2 and J is TRBJ2-7, with D perhaps matching TRBD2 (9 bases). CDR3 length: 15 amino acids. Trimming removed 7 bases from V and 2 bases from J, with 18 bases in between. Per the germline V gene, CDR1 is SNHLY and CDR2 is FYNNEI. CDR3 nucleotide sequence: TGTGCCAGCACCGCGGGAGGGACAGGAACCTACGAGCAGTACTTC. Translating gives CASTAGGTGTYEQYF.

V and J are TRBV7-8 and TRBJ1-4; no clear D gene. The CDR3 runs 14 residues. Trimming took off 6 bases at V and 4 bases at J, with 12 bases between the two ends. Germline V gives CDR1 SGHVS, CDR2 FQNEAQ. The CDR3 protein is CASSPEGYNEKLFF. The CDR3 coding sequence is TGTGCCAGCAGTCCAGAGGGCTATAATGAAAAACTGTTTTTT. The whole variable domain, remainder taken from reference TRBV7-8 and TRBJ1-4, is GAGVSQSPRYKVAKRGQDVALRCDPISGHVSLFWYQQALGQGPEFLTYFQNEAQLDKSGLPSDRFFAERPEGSVSTLKIQRTQQEDSAVYLCASSPEGYNEKLFFGSGTQLSVL.

The gene calls are TRBV30 and TRBJ1-5; TRBD1 matches 7 bases. From germline, CDR1 is GTSNPN and CDR2 SVGIG (reference sequence). The CDR3 contains 14 residues. V shed 2 bases, J shed 4 bases, and the junction held 5 bases outside the gene matches. As DNA, the CDR3 is TGTGCCTGGAGTAAGTCGACAGGGAATCAGCCCCAGCATTTT. Encoded protein: CAWSKSTGNQPQHF. Using reference TRBV30 and TRBJ1-5 for the parts outside the CDR3, the full variable domain is SQTIHQWPATLVQPVGSPLSLECTVEGTSNPNLYWYRQAAGRGLQLLFYSVGIGQISSEVPQNLSASRPQDRQFILSSKKLLLSDSGFYLCAWSKSTGNQPQHFGDGTRLSIL.

In this sample, this clone turned up a few times. The chain has TRBV14 and TRBJ1-1; D is perhaps TRBD1 (5 bases). The CDR3 totals 13 residues. Germline-derived CDR1 and CDR2 are SGHDN and FVKESK. Trimming took 6 bases from V and 6 from J, leaving 14 bases between them. CDR3 coding DNA: TGTGCCAGCAGAGTTGACAGTCAAGCTGAAGCTTTCTTT. Amino acids: CASRVDSQAEAFF.

The gene calls are TRBV18 and TRBJ2-3; 10 nucleotides agree with TRBD2. V gave up 5 bases and J gave up 0 bases; unmatched junction bases: 5. This CDR3 is 16 amino acids long. CDR1 and CDR2 from the germline V gene are KGHSH and LQKENI. For the CDR3, the DNA is TGTGCCAGCTCAACTAATAGCGGGGGGAGCACAGATACGCAGTATTTT. Residues: CASSTNSGGSTDTQYF.

The J gene is TRBJ1-1, the V gene TRBV6-1; TRBD1 agrees at 7 bases. Germline assignment: CDR1 MNHNS and CDR2 SASEGT. The CDR3 extends over 12 amino acids. V trimming: 5 bases; J trimming: 8 bases; junction bases outside the gene matches: 5. CDR3 region: CASSIRDREAFF. In DNA form, the CDR3 reads TGTGCCAGCAGTATCCGGGACAGAGAAGCTTTCTTT.

The rearrangement links TRBV7-9 to TRBJ2-7; 7 positions match TRBD2. Germline values: CDR1 SEHNR, CDR2 FQNEAQ (reference sequence). Unmatched junction bases numbered 5, after V lost 7 bases and J lost 2 bases. There are 13 residues in the CDR3. The chain's CDR3 is CASKPGGPYEQYF. As DNA, the CDR3 is TGTGCCAGCAAACCGGGGGGTCCCTACGAGCAGTACTTC.

The V gene is TRBV2, the J gene TRBJ1-1; weak D call: TRBD1 (5 bases). The CDR3 has 13 amino acids. In germline, CDR1 is SNHLY, CDR2 FYNNEI. Between the trimmed V and J ends, which lost 8 bases and 1 base, there was a span of 11 bases. The CDR3, as DNA: TGTGCCAGCCAATCTACAGGGAACACTGAAGCTTTCTTT. This translates into CASQSTGNTEAFF.

This chain uses TRBV27 with TRBJ1-1; D perhaps matches TRBD1 (6 bases). Trimming stripped 6 bases from V and 1 base from J, with 12 bases between. The germline V gene encodes CDR1 MNHEY and CDR2 SMNVEV (reference sequence). This CDR3 contains 14 residues. CDR3 in amino acids: CASSSQGGNTEAFF. The CDR3 nucleotides are TGTGCCAGCAGCTCACAGGGTGGGAACACTGAAGCTTTCTTT.

This clone was detected only a few times. The chain recombines TRBV29-1 with TRBJ2-3; a possible D gene is TRBD1 (6 bases). Germline V CDR1 and CDR2: SQVTM, ANQGSEA. The V end lost 4 bases, the J end lost 4 bases, and 21 bases lay between the germline ends. This CDR3 comprises 16 residues. CDR3 nucleotides: TGCAGCGTTGCGCGAATCCCGGGACACACGGCAGATACGCAGTATTTT. Encoded protein: CSVARIPGHTADTQYF.

The V gene is TRBV27, the J gene TRBJ2-7; TRBD2 aligns across 8 bases. The germline CDR1 and CDR2 sequences are MNHEY and SMNVEV (reference sequence). The length of the CDR3 is 15 residues. V lost 6 bases, J lost 3 bases, and 10 bases stayed unmatched. For the CDR3, the DNA is TGTGCCAGCAGCCAGTCTACTAGCGGAAGCTACGAGCAGTACTTC. This gives the protein CASSQSTSGSYEQYF.

The chain employs TRBV28 and TRBJ2-1; 8 nucleotides agree with TRBD2. The germline CDR1 and CDR2 sequences are MDHEN and SYDVKM. CDR3 length: 14 residues. Trimming took 5 bases from V and 2 from J; bases not matched to a gene: 2. CDR3 region: CASSGTRAYNEQFF. In nucleotides, the CDR3 is TGTGCCAGCAGTGGGACTAGGGCCTACAATGAGCAGTTCTTC. The whole variable domain, remainder taken from reference TRBV28 and TRBJ2-1, is DVKVTQSSRYLVKRTGEKVFLECVQDMDHENMFWYRQDPGLGLRLIYFSYDVKMKEKGDIPEGYSVSREKKERFSLILESASTNQTSMYLCASSGTRAYNEQFFGPGTRLTVL.